One and the same sample provided the 22 T cell receptor beta chains below, sequenced in a study of shared clonotypes between healthy human individuals. TCRdb keeps only in-frame clones here, not all; method: immunoSEQ multiplex PCR. Here the sample spans hundreds of thousands of clones, around 78% being singletons. The sequenced sample consisted of PBMCs. These receptors were collected from a woman aged 40 to 50 in good health. Some clones in this sample may be carry-over from other donors' samples.

Concerning this clone: A far larger clone is off by one base, so a read error is likely. The CDR3 does not end in the conserved phenylalanine or tryptophan, so this is likely a read error. The V call is TRBV29-1, the J call TRBJ1-2; possible D gene TRBD1, 5 bases. Germline V gives CDR1 SQVTM, CDR2 ANQGSEA. This CDR3 has 14 amino acids. The germline V and J ends were trimmed by 6 bases and 0 bases, with 14 bases remaining between them. This CDR3 reads CSVPRGESNYGYTL. CDR3 nucleotide sequence: TGCAGCGTGCCAAGAGGGGAATCTAACTATGGCTACACCTTA.

This chain connects TRBV27 to TRBJ2-1, with 12 nucleotides matching TRBD2. The CDR3 sequence is 15 residues long. The V gene end was trimmed by 6 bases and the J gene end by 6 bases; junction bases not matched to a gene: 6. CDR1 is MNHEY, CDR2 SMNVEV, per germline (reference sequence). The CDR3 is CASRLAGGELNEQFF. The CDR3 nucleotides read TGTGCCAGCAGACTAGCGGGAGGAGAACTCAATGAGCAGTTCTTC.

The table lists this clone with many counts. This rearrangement joins TRBV29-1 to TRBJ2-7, with D possibly being TRBD1 (5 bases). Trimming shortened V by 3 bases and J by 5 bases, and 17 bases separated the two germline ends. There are 14 residues in the CDR3. Germline V gives CDR1 SQVTM, CDR2 ANQGSEA. The CDR3 nucleotides read TGCAGCGTTGACAGGGCTTTGAGCGTGGACGAGCAGTACTTC. It codes for CSVDRALSVDEQYF.

The rearrangement uses TRBV5-3 and TRBJ2-1; TRBD2 matches 14 bases. TRBV5-3 is assigned to the ORF class and has an uncertain function. The CDR3 is made up of 15 amino acids. The V segment lost 4 bases and the J segment 8 bases; nucleotides outside the gene matches: 5. CDR3 DNA sequence: TGTGCCAGAAGCGGGGGGACTAGCGGGAGTTATGAGCAGTTCTTC. Protein sequence: CARSGGTSGSYEQFF.

V is TRBV6-5 and J is TRBJ1-1, with 8 bases identical to TRBD1. The CDR3 consists of 15 residues. Germline V gene sequence: CDR1 MNHEY, CDR2 SVGAGI. Trimming removed 6 bases from V and 5 bases from J; junction bases left unmatched: 11. CDR3 coding DNA: TGTGCCAGCAGAACCCTGACAGGGGCGAGAACTGAAGCTTTCTTT. It is translated as CASRTLTGARTEAFF.

Notes on this clone: Other nucleotide sequences from this sample produce the same CDR3. The chain joins TRBV7-9 to TRBJ2-3; 9 bases are a match to TRBD1. The CDR3 has 14 residues. Germline V CDR1 and CDR2: SEHNR, FQNEAQ (reference sequence). V trimming: 4 bases; J trimming: 6 bases; junction bases outside the gene matches: 5. Written as DNA, the CDR3 is TGTGCCAGCAGCTCAGGAACAGGGGGCGATACGCAGTATTTT. Its translation: CASSSGTGGDTQYF.

The genes are TRBV7-9 and TRBJ2-1, with 10 nucleotides matching TRBD2. Germline assignment: CDR1 SEHNR and CDR2 FQNEAQ (reference sequence). Unmatched junction bases numbered 9, after V lost 0 bases and J lost 4 bases. CDR3 length equals 18 residues. The CDR3, as DNA: TGTGCCAGCAGCTTAGCATTGCTAGCGGGAGTTGAGTACAATGAGCAGTTCTTC. As protein: CASSLALLAGVEYNEQFF.

The CDR3 bases are TGTGCCAGCAGCTTCGGGGGTAGCGGGACTCCCGAGACCCAGTACTTC. Translated: CASSFGGSGTPETQYF. The chain carries TRBV7-8 and TRBJ2-5; 8 bases are shared with TRBD2. CDR3 length equals 16 residues. J was trimmed by 5 bases and V by 3 bases; bases with no gene match: 11. The germline gives CDR1 SGHVS, CDR2 FQNEAQ.

Turning to this clone: A far larger clone lies a single base away; this is likely a read error. In the same sample, other DNA sequences code for this CDR3. The chain recombines TRBV30 with TRBJ2-2; no reliable D call. The germline V and J ends were trimmed by 0 bases and 10 bases, with 9 bases remaining between them. The germline CDR1 and CDR2 sequences are GTSNPN and SVGIG (reference sequence). CDR3 length: 12 amino acids. The CDR3 DNA reads TGTGCCTGGAGTGTGCCGGTAACGGAGCTGTTTTTT. Translation gives CAWSVPVTELFF. The full variable domain, rest sourced from reference TRBV30 and TRBJ2-2, is SQTIHQWPATLVQPVGSPLSLECTVEGTSNPNLYWYRQAAGRGLQLLFYSVGIGQISSEVPQNLSASRPQDRQFILSSKKLLLSDSGFYLCAWSVPVTELFFGEGSRLTVL.

The chain couples TRBV11-2 to TRBJ1-5, with D possibly being TRBD1 (6 bases). CDR1 is SGHAT and CDR2 is FQNNGV in the germline V gene. The V end was cut by 1 base, the J end by 6 bases, with 13 bases between. The CDR3 totals 15 residues. The CDR3: CASSLVTGQGQPQHF. In nucleotides, the CDR3 is TGTGCCAGCAGCTTAGTTACAGGGCAGGGTCAGCCCCAGCATTTT.

This chain connects TRBV5-8 to TRBJ2-2; D remains ambiguous. With 0 bases removed from V and 6 bases from J, the gap between germline ends came to 12 bases. The CDR3 extends over 15 amino acids. CDR1 is SGHTS and CDR2 is YDEGEE in the germline V gene. As DNA, the CDR3 is TGTGCCAGCAGCTTGGGCAGAAAAGGGCCCGGGGAGCTGTTTTTT. Amino acids: CASSLGRKGPGELFF.

Comment on this clone: Other DNA sequences in the same sample also yield this CDR3. V gene TRBV5-1 combines with J gene TRBJ2-7; tentatively, D is TRBD1 (6 bases). Trimming removed 2 bases at V and 2 bases at J, with 8 bases between. Per the germline V gene, CDR1 is SGHRS and CDR2 is YFSETQ. This CDR3 contains 13 residues. The CDR3 coding sequence is TGCGCCAGCAGCTTACAGGGTGCCTACGAGCAGTACTTC. Its protein is CASSLQGAYEQYF.

V and J are TRBV7-9 and TRBJ2-5; D is possibly TRBD1 (5 bases). The V gene lost 7 bases and the J gene lost 5 bases, with 17 bases spanning the gap. There are 14 residues in the CDR3. In germline, CDR1 is SEHNR, CDR2 FQNEAQ (reference sequence). In nucleotides, the CDR3 is TGTGCCAGCACCAGAGACAGAAACCGGGAGACCCAGTACTTC. This gives the protein CASTRDRNRETQYF. The variable domain in full, completed from reference TRBV7-9 and TRBJ2-5, reads DTGVSQNPRHKITKRGQNVTFRCDPISEHNRLYWYRQTLGQGPEFLTYFQNEAQLEKSRLLSDRFSAERPKGSFSTLEIQRTEQGDSAMYLCASTRDRNRETQYFGPGTRLLVL.

The chain combines TRBV12-2 with TRBJ2-7; the D segment call TRBD1 is taken from the table without a DNA check. TRBV12-2 is a recognized pseudogene. CDR3 length: 15 amino acids. The CDR3 nucleotides are TGTGCAAGTCGCACCCGGGACAGGGGGCTCTACGAGCAGTACTTC. Translating gives CASRTRDRGLYEQYF.

The rearrangement links TRBV6-7 to TRBJ1-4; 8 nucleotides agree with TRBD1. TRBV6-7 is marked as an open reading frame, function uncertain. V trimming: 4 bases; J trimming: 7 bases; junction bases outside the gene matches: 8. CDR3 length equals 15 residues. As DNA, the CDR3 is TGTGCCAGCAGTTTAACCCAGGGGGCAGGTGAAAAACTGTTTTTT. Amino acids: CASSLTQGAGEKLFF.

This clone was recorded only once. This chain uses TRBV28 with TRBJ2-3, with 9 bases fitting TRBD1. Germline V gene lookup returns CDR1 MDHEN and CDR2 SYDVKM. V trimming: 4 bases; J trimming: 2 bases; junction bases outside the gene matches: 4. The CDR3 is 15 residues long. CDR3 coding DNA: TGTGCCAGCAGTTCGGGACAGGGAATCACAGATACGCAGTATTTT. Its translation is CASSSGQGITDTQYF.

The chain combines TRBV9 with TRBJ2-2; 9 nucleotides line up with TRBD1. CDR3 length: 15 amino acids. Germline CDR1 is SGDLS and CDR2 is YYNGEE. The junction had 5 bases not matched to a gene; V was cut back by 3 bases and J by 5 bases. This CDR3 reads CASSGGQGLTGELFF. The CDR3 bases are TGTGCCAGCAGCGGGGGACAGGGTTTGACCGGGGAGCTGTTTTTT.

Turning to this clone: The same CDR3 is also encoded by other DNA sequences in this sample. The chain couples TRBV29-1 to TRBJ2-7; 14 bases match TRBD2. With 6 bases clipped from V and 4 bases from J, the junction kept 2 bases outside the gene matches. Germline CDR1 is SQVTM and CDR2 is ANQGSEA. The CDR3 has 13 amino acids. The CDR3, as DNA: TGCAGCGTGGGGACTAGCGGGAGTTACGAGCAGTACTTC. The encoded protein is CSVGTSGSYEQYF.

The V call is TRBV18, the J call TRBJ2-1, with TRBD1 matching over 9 bases. The length of the CDR3 is 15 residues. CDR1 is KGHSH, CDR2 LQKENI, per germline. The V gene end was trimmed by 5 bases and the J gene end by 6 bases; junction bases not matched to a gene: 8. The CDR3 DNA reads TGTGCCAGCTCAGCGGGACAGGGAACGGGCAATGAGCAGTTCTTC. It yields the protein CASSAGQGTGNEQFF.

The J gene is TRBJ2-7, the V gene TRBV28; possibly TRBD1 for D (5 bases). The germline CDR1 and CDR2 sequences are MDHEN and SYDVKM. Trimming pared 5 bases from V and 2 bases from J, leaving 13 bases between. This CDR3 has 14 amino acids. The CDR3 DNA is TGTGCCAGCAGTGGACACGACATAGCCTACGAGCAGTACTTC. Its translation is CASSGHDIAYEQYF.

The chain carries TRBV9 and TRBJ2-1; TRBD1 matches at 8 bases. The V gene's germline CDR1 is SGDLS and CDR2 YYNGEE. The CDR3 spans 15 residues. V was clipped by 0 bases and J by 6 bases; unmatched bases: 5. Here the CDR3 reads CASSVDSGGINEQFF. CDR3 sequence (DNA): TGTGCCAGCAGCGTAGACTCAGGGGGCATCAATGAGCAGTTCTTC. The full variable domain, its missing parts supplied by reference TRBV9 and TRBJ2-1, is DSGVTQTPKHLITATGQRVTLRCSPRSGDLSVYWYQQSLDQGLQFLIQYYNGEERAKGNILERFSAQQFPDLHSELNLSSLELGDSALYFCASSVDSGGINEQFFGPGTRLTVL.

This clone was counted a single time. V usage is TRBV30 and J usage is TRBJ1-4; tentative D call: TRBD1 (5 bases). The CDR3 length is 14 residues. The V gene lost 0 bases and the J gene lost 8 bases, with 13 bases spanning the gap. Per the germline V gene, CDR1 is GTSNPN and CDR2 is SVGIG (reference sequence). The DNA for the CDR3 is TGTGCCTGGAGTGTGGGGGGGGAGGCGGAAAAACTGTTTTTT. It translates to CAWSVGGEAEKLFF.